This note documents a single T cell receptor (beta chain) sequence. The sample is drawn from a study of blood T cell repertoires in COVID-19. In the study overall: Sources were T cells, B-cell-depleted T cells, or PBMCs; the material itself was cDNA or gDNA.

The data were produced by immunoSEQ multiplex PCR, yet TCRdb's version contains in-frame clones alone and is incomplete. The sample carries roughly 100,000 clones, 92% recorded once. The Seattle site enrolled patients during active infection and followed them longitudinally. This CDR3 has 19 amino acids. V dropped 0 bases and J dropped 5; count of bases not matched to a gene: 16. Germline V gene sequence: CDR1 LNHNV, CDR2 YYDKDF (reference sequence). The TCR sequence derives from a woman between 45 and 65 years old with COVID-19, enrolled during active disease. Sequenced material: peripheral blood. The chain combines TRBV15 with TRBJ2-3, with TRBD2 matching 8 bases. The DNA of the CDR3 is TGTGCCACCAGCAGAGATCGTAAGGGACTAGGATCGCTGGAAGATACGCAGTATTTT. Protein sequence: CATSRDRKGLGSLEDTQYF. Combining the CDR3 with reference TRBV15 and TRBJ2-3 gives the whole variable domain DAMVIQNPRYQVTQFGKPVTLSCSQTLNHNVMYWYQQKSSQAPKLLFHYYDKDFNNEADTPDNFQSRRPNTSFCFLDIRSPGLGDTAMYLCATSRDRKGLGSLEDTQYFGPGTRLTVL.